The clone carrying this T cell receptor (beta chain) was seen a handful of times. Building the TCR beta libraries relied on iRepertoire HTBI primers, and CDR3 regions underwent Arm-PCR. Via MiXCR, TCRdb re-called the multiplex PCR reads, giving one row per CDR3 protein. This table holds 530,000 or so distinct CDR3 sequences, approximately 13% found once. The time point denotes: newly diagnosed GD, antithyroid drugs for less than 3 months. There was RNA extracted from PBMCs, and the TCR library was made from it. Graves' disease diagnoses used American Thyroid Association guidelines. Patients were enrolled at an endocrinology department in Xi'an, China. This record belongs to a study of regulatory T cells in long-lasting Graves disease. In germline, CDR1 is PRHDT, CDR2 FYEKMQ (reference sequence). There are 18 residues in the CDR3. After removal of 2 bases from V and 2 bases from J, the junction contained 12 bases not matched to a gene.

These data also formed part of another study, on T cells in Graves' hyperthyroidism and ophthalmopathy. From that second work: The hyperthyroidism was newly diagnosed and had lasted under 2 months; the patients were aged 18 to 65.

Sequenced here: peripheral blood mononuclear cells (PBMCs), sampled at new diagnosis, from a patient treated with antithyroid drugs. The chain joins TRBV13 to TRBJ2-3; 8 positions match TRBD2. This clonotype was obtained from a man between 25 and 39 years old with Graves disease. The CDR3 reads CASSLRTRTAGDTDTQYF. The CDR3, as DNA: TGTGCCAGCAGCTTAAGGACACGCACAGCGGGGGACACAGATACGCAGTATTTT.